The 16 T cell receptor beta chains given below trace back to one sample, sequenced in a study of T cell changes during pregnancy in multiple sclerosis. Repertoires were generated with immunoSEQ multiplex PCR, while TCRdb's copy carries only in-frame clones and drops some. The table lists 60,000 to 65,000 clones, 90% of them singletons. Here the sequenced sample was peripheral blood, taken in the second trimester of pregnancy. The receptors shown here come from a female donor in good health, enrolled as a control in a pregnancy study.

V is TRBV18 and J is TRBJ2-3; 9 bases agree with TRBD1. V was clipped by 3 bases and J by 3 bases; unmatched bases: 4. CDR1 and CDR2 (germline): KGHSH, LQKENI. The CDR3 extends over 15 amino acids. CDR3 nucleotide sequence: TGTGCCAGCTCACCTTACAGGGGGCAGACAGATACGCAGTATTTT. It specifies CASSPYRGQTDTQYF.

This clone was observed once. The rearrangement joins TRBV10-1 to TRBJ1-1, with D tentatively TRBD1 (5 bases). CDR1 is WNHNN and CDR2 is SYGVQD in the germline V gene (reference sequence). The CDR3 consists of 14 residues. Trimming took off 0 bases at V and 2 bases at J, with 7 bases between the two ends. The CDR3 reads CASSESGGNTEAFF. The CDR3 DNA reads as TGCGCCAGCAGTGAGTCGGGGGGTAACACTGAAGCTTTCTTT.

This clone was counted a few times. The V gene is TRBV5-4, the J gene TRBJ1-2; 12 nucleotides line up with TRBD1. CDR1 SGHNT and CDR2 YYREEE come from the germline V gene (reference sequence). CDR3 size: 15 residues. Germline trimming cut 2 bases from V and 7 bases from J; bases unmatched to any gene: 6. The CDR3 DNA sequence: TGTGCCAGCAGCTTCCCGGGACAGGGGGCTAGTGGCTACACCTTC. This encodes CASSFPGQGASGYTF.

The V gene is TRBV7-9, the J gene TRBJ2-7; D gene uncertain. The germline CDR1 and CDR2 sequences are SEHNR and FQNEAQ (reference sequence). The CDR3 covers 17 residues. Trimming cost V 0 bases and J 3 bases, with 18 bases left between them. The CDR3 loop reads CASSLAPALLLIYEQYF. CDR3 coding DNA: TGTGCCAGCAGCTTAGCTCCGGCCCTACTATTAATCTACGAGCAGTACTTC.

The chain employs TRBV7-9 and TRBJ2-1; D might be TRBD2 (8 bases). V lost 5 bases, J lost 9 bases, and 14 bases lay in between. Germline V gives CDR1 SEHNR, CDR2 FQNEAQ (reference sequence). This CDR3 has 13 residues. CDR3 amino acids: CASSQGGLVEQFF. The CDR3 nucleotides read TGTGCCAGCAGCCAGGGGGGACTAGTTGAGCAGTTCTTC. The whole variable domain, filled in from reference TRBV7-9 and TRBJ2-1, reads DTGVSQNPRHKITKRGQNVTFRCDPISEHNRLYWYRQTLGQGPEFLTYFQNEAQLEKSRLLSDRFSAERPKGSFSTLEIQRTEQGDSAMYLCASSQGGLVEQFFGPGTRLTVL.

The chain combines TRBV29-1 with TRBJ2-5; the match to TRBD1 covers 11 bases. V dropped 6 bases and J dropped 2; count of bases not matched to a gene: 11. This CDR3 spans 16 amino acids. Germline CDR1 SQVTM, CDR2 ANQGSEA. CDR3 amino acids: CSVRRTGGSVQETQYF. The CDR3 bases are TGCAGCGTGCGACGGACAGGGGGCTCCGTACAAGAGACCCAGTACTTC.

The chain carries TRBV2 and TRBJ1-3; tentative D call: TRBD1 (6 bases). The germline V gene encodes CDR1 SNHLY and CDR2 FYNNEI. The CDR3 is 13 amino acids. V lost 6 bases and J 4 bases, leaving 10 bases between the germline ends. In nucleotides, the CDR3 is TGTGCCAGCAGCCAGGGGACGGGAAACACCATATATTTT. Protein sequence: CASSQGTGNTIYF. Full variable domain (remainder filled in from reference TRBV2 and TRBJ1-3): EPEVTQTPSHQVTQMGQEVILRCVPISNHLYFYWYRQILGQKVEFLVSFYNNEISEKSEIFDDQFSVERPDGSNFTLKIRSTKLEDSAMYFCASSQGTGNTIYFGEGSWLTVV.

The chain links TRBV6-4 to TRBJ2-3, with 9 positions matching TRBD2. The CDR3 contains 14 residues. The V and J ends lost 8 bases and 3 bases, in that order; junction bases with no gene match: 6. CDR1 is MRHNA, CDR2 SNTAGT, per germline. The CDR3 reads CASSGLAGTDTQYF. DNA of the CDR3: TGTGCCAGCTCCGGGCTAGCGGGGACAGATACGCAGTATTTT.

The chain carries TRBV7-9 and TRBJ2-7; 7 bases line up with TRBD2. J gave up 6 bases and V 5 bases, and 13 bases lay outside the gene matches. Germline lookup yields CDR1 SEHNR and CDR2 FQNEAQ (reference sequence). The CDR3 is 15 amino acids. The CDR3 sequence is CASSGNGIVAGEQYF. CDR3 sequence (DNA): TGTGCCAGCAGCGGTAACGGGATTGTAGCGGGCGAGCAGTACTTC.

The chain couples TRBV9 to TRBJ1-1, with unresolved D. The germline V and J ends were trimmed by 0 bases and 1 base, with 10 bases remaining between them. Germline CDR1 is SGDLS and CDR2 is YYNGEE. The CDR3 is 15 amino acids. CDR3 coding DNA: TGTGCCAGCAGCGTAGACGATGCAGAGAACACTGAAGCTTTCTTT. It translates to CASSVDDAENTEAFF.

V is TRBV7-9 and J is TRBJ2-3, with a weak D call TRBD2 (6 bases). In germline, CDR1 is SEHNR, CDR2 FQNEAQ (reference sequence). Trimming took off 4 bases at V and 6 bases at J, with 11 bases between the two ends. The CDR3 runs 13 residues. The CDR3, as DNA: TGTGCCAGCAGCTCGATGCGGGGTGATACGCAGTATTTT. Translated: CASSSMRGDTQYF.

The chain links TRBV27 to TRBJ1-6; D perhaps matches TRBD1 (6 bases). The CDR3 consists of 14 residues. The germline gives CDR1 MNHEY, CDR2 SMNVEV (reference sequence). V was clipped by 3 bases and J by 6 bases, with 9 bases between them. CDR3 sequence reads: CASSLGTPNSPLHF. The DNA of the CDR3 is TGTGCCAGCAGTTTGGGGACACCTAATTCACCCCTCCACTTT.

The rearrangement links TRBV5-1 to TRBJ1-2; maybe TRBD1 (5 bases). Germline CDR1 is SGHRS and CDR2 is YFSETQ. V was clipped by 1 base and J by 6 bases, with 13 bases between them. This CDR3 comprises 14 residues. CDR3: CASSLFGREDGYTF. CDR3 bases: TGCGCCAGCAGCTTGTTCGGCAGGGAGGATGGCTACACCTTC.

This clone was seen only a few times. The rearrangement uses TRBV29-1 and TRBJ1-1; D perhaps matches TRBD1 (6 bases). Trimming stripped 6 bases from V and 4 bases from J, with 12 bases between. Per germline, CDR1 SQVTM and CDR2 ANQGSEA. The CDR3 sequence is 12 residues long. CDR3 protein: CSVRDRFTEAFF. The CDR3 coding sequence is TGCAGCGTCCGAGACAGGTTCACTGAAGCTTTCTTT.

The V call is TRBV19, the J call TRBJ1-4; no clear D gene. V lost 10 bases and J lost 8, with 20 bases in between. CDR3 length equals 14 residues. Germline values: CDR1 LNHDA, CDR2 SQIVND (reference sequence). CDR3 amino acids: CATKAAAGGEKLFF. In nucleotides, the CDR3 is TGTGCCACTAAAGCCGCCGCCGGAGGCGAAAAACTGTTTTTT.

The genes are TRBV6-4 and TRBJ2-3; TRBD1 matches at 10 bases. Germline assignment: CDR1 MRHNA and CDR2 SNTAGT. With V trimmed by 6 bases and J by 2 bases, 5 bases remained unmatched. The CDR3 is 15 residues long. CDR3 DNA sequence: TGTGCCAGCAGCACCGGGACAGGGGACACAGATACGCAGTATTTT. Residues: CASSTGTGDTDTQYF.